This paragraph reports one T cell receptor (beta chain). Original analysis: The assay estimated nucleated cells by amplifying reference gene primers. Here immunoSEQ multiplex PCR was the method, and the copy in TCRdb shows in-frame clones only, minus some. V, J and clone size are taken as reported in that table, and D and trimming were inferred from the DNA itself. The sample includes a few hundred thousand clones, roughly 80% of them seen just once. The entry originates in a study of blood T cell repertoires in COVID-19. Specimen: peripheral blood. This sequence originates from a young woman with acute or convalescent COVID-19.

The CDR3, as DNA: TGTGCCAGCAGCTTGGCGGCAGGGACTTTGGGGGAGCTGTTTTTT. Its translation: CASSLAAGTLGELFF. The chain combines TRBV5-4 with TRBJ2-2; tentative D call: TRBD2 (6 bases). The CDR3 runs to 15 residues. The germline V gene has CDR1 SGHNT and CDR2 YYREEE (reference sequence). With 0 bases removed from V and 8 bases from J, the gap between germline ends came to 14 bases.